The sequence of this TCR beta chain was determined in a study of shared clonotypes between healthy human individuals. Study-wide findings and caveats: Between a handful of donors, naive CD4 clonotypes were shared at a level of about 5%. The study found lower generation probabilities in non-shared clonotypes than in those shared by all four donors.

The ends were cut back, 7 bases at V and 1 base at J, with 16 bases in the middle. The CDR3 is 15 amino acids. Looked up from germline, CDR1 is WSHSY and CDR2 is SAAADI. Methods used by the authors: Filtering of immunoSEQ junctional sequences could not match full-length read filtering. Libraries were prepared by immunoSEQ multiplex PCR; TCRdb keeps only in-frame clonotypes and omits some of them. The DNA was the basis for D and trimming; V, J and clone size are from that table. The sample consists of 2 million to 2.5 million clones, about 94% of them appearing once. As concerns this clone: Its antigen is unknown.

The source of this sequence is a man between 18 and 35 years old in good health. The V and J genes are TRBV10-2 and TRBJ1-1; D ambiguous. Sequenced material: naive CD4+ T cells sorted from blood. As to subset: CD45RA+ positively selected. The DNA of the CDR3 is TGCGCCAGCATGTGGAACACAGCGACGAACACTGAAGCTTTCTTT. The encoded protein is CASMWNTATNTEAFF.